What follows are 26 T cell receptor beta chains derived from one specimen sequenced in a study of identical twins. From the 5' RACE reads, TCRdb called clonotypes with MiXCR, one entry per CDR3 protein. The sample holds more than 200,000 distinct CDR3 sequences, around 15% seen once. Sequenced sample: memory (CD45RO+) T cells sorted from blood. These receptors were taken from a young woman in good health.

This clonotype was observed a handful of times. J is TRBJ2-1 and V is TRBV9; 12 bases are a match to TRBD2. CDR3 size: 15 residues. V dropped 4 bases and J dropped 5; count of bases not matched to a gene: 4. In germline, CDR1 is SGDLS, CDR2 YYNGEE. DNA of the CDR3: TGTGCCAGCAGCACGGGACTAGCGGGCGACAATGAGCAGTTCTTC. Protein: CASSTGLAGDNEQFF.

This clonotype has a count of ten or more. V is TRBV10-3 and J is TRBJ2-1; D is perhaps TRBD1 (5 bases). This CDR3 is 13 amino acids long. From germline, CDR1 is ENHRY and CDR2 SYGVKD. With 6 bases removed from V and 7 bases from J, the gap between germline ends came to 13 bases. The CDR3 protein is CAIREHQGNEQFF. The CDR3 region has the DNA TGTGCCATCAGGGAACATCAGGGTAATGAGCAGTTCTTC.

This clonotype was counted between two and nine times. The rearrangement joins TRBV5-6 to TRBJ2-7; 9 nucleotides line up with TRBD2. Germline V gene lookup returns CDR1 SGHDT and CDR2 YYEEEE. This CDR3 comprises 15 residues. Germline trimming cut 0 bases from V and 5 bases from J; bases unmatched to any gene: 6. In nucleotides, the CDR3 is TGTGCCAGCAGCTTGGTAGGTAGCGGGAGTAACGAGCAGTACTTC. This translates into CASSLVGSGSNEQYF.

This clonotype appeared a few times. The CDR3 DNA sequence: TGCAGTGCTAGTGGCGGGAGGAGCTCCTACGAGCAGTACTTC. Its translation is CSASGGRSSYEQYF. The chain couples TRBV20-1 to TRBJ2-7; TRBD2 matches at 8 bases. V lost 3 bases and J lost 0; bases outside the gene matches: 4. Germline-derived CDR1 and CDR2 are DFQATT and SNEGSKA (reference sequence). This CDR3 has 14 amino acids.

This clonotype turned up a few times. The V call is TRBV20-1, the J call TRBJ1-2; TRBD1 agrees at 9 bases. Germline V gene data show CDR1 as DFQATT and CDR2 as SNEGSKA (reference sequence). V was pared by 0 bases and J by 3 bases, with 2 bases of the junction left unmatched. The CDR3 is 14 amino acids. Here the CDR3 reads CSARDTGGDYGYTF. As DNA, the CDR3 is TGCAGTGCTAGAGATACAGGGGGCGACTATGGCTACACCTTC.

This clonotype was seen more than once but under ten times. The gene calls are TRBV5-1 and TRBJ1-4; D is perhaps TRBD1 (5 bases). The CDR3 contains 15 residues. Germline-derived CDR1 and CDR2 are SGHRS and YFSETQ. The V gene lost 4 bases and the J gene lost 6 bases, with 16 bases spanning the gap. This CDR3 reads CASSRDGRGDEKLFF. CDR3 bases: TGCGCCAGCAGCCGGGACGGTCGGGGGGATGAAAAACTGTTTTTT. Filled out from reference TRBV5-1 and TRBJ1-4, the complete variable domain reads KAGVTQTPRYLIKTRGQQVTLSCSPISGHRSVSWYQQTPGQGLQFLFEYFSETQRNKGNFPGRFSGRQFSNSRSEMNVSTLELGDSALYLCASSRDGRGDEKLFFGSGTQLSVL.

This clonotype was seen a handful of times. The chain links TRBV15 to TRBJ2-1; 8 bases agree with TRBD2. Germline V CDR1 and CDR2: LNHNV, YYDKDF (reference sequence). The V gene end was trimmed by 5 bases and the J gene end by 2 bases; junction bases not matched to a gene: 8. The CDR3 runs 16 residues. Here the CDR3 reads CATSPTGSGAYNEQFF. The CDR3 DNA sequence: TGTGCCACCAGCCCCACCGGTAGCGGGGCCTACAATGAGCAGTTCTTC.

V usage is TRBV29-1 and J usage is TRBJ1-5, with D perhaps matching TRBD1 (5 bases). Germline lookup yields CDR1 SQVTM and CDR2 ANQGSEA. The CDR3 spans 12 residues. V was clipped by 8 bases and J by 3 bases, with 11 bases between them. In DNA, the CDR3 is TGCAGCTGGGGGGAGGACAATCAGCCCCAGCATTTT. Its translation: CSWGEDNQPQHF. The full variable domain, completed using reference TRBV29-1 and TRBJ1-5, is SAVISQKPSRDICQRGTSLTIQCQVDSQVTMMFWYRQQPGQSLTLIATANQGSEATYESGFVIDKFPISRPNLTFSTLTVSNMSPEDSSIYLCSWGEDNQPQHFGDGTRLSIL.

This clonotype occurred a few times. The chain joins TRBV3-1 to TRBJ2-3, with D possibly matching TRBD1 (5 bases). The germline gives CDR1 LGHDT, CDR2 YNNKEL (reference sequence). The V and J ends lost 5 bases and 4 bases respectively, with 13 bases between them. This CDR3 comprises 14 residues. The CDR3 sequence: CASSESGFPDTQYF. The CDR3 region has the DNA TGTGCCAGCAGCGAATCAGGGTTTCCAGATACGCAGTATTTT.

This clonotype was seen repeatedly, ten times or more. The rearrangement joins TRBV27 to TRBJ2-1, with 11 bases that match TRBD2. This CDR3 region has 16 residues. V lost 5 bases, J lost 5 bases, and 8 bases stayed unmatched. CDR1 and CDR2 (germline): MNHEY, SMNVEV (reference sequence). CDR3 coding DNA: TGTGCCAGCAGTCCCACCGGGACTAGCGGAAACAATGAGCAGTTCTTC. Translation gives CASSPTGTSGNNEQFF.

CDR3 sequence reads: CASSQATRVDIQYF. The CDR3 coding sequence is TGTGCCAGCAGCCAAGCTACCAGGGTGGACATTCAGTACTTC. The V gene is TRBV14, the J gene TRBJ2-4, with D possibly being TRBD1 (5 bases). The V end lost 1 base, the J end lost 8 bases, and 12 bases lay between the germline ends. CDR1 is SGHDN and CDR2 is FVKESK in the germline V gene. The CDR3 totals 14 residues.

This clonotype occurred many times. The V call is TRBV6-2 or TRBV6-3, the J call TRBJ2-7, with 13 positions matching TRBD2. Germline V lookup: CDR1 MNHEY, CDR2 SVGEGT. CDR3 size: 16 residues. Germline trimming cut 4 bases from V and 3 bases from J; bases unmatched to any gene: 6. The DNA of the CDR3 is TGTGCCAGCAGTTCACGGACTAGCGGGAGACGCTACGAGCAGTACTTC. Residues: CASSSRTSGRRYEQYF.

The table lists this clonotype with a few counts. CDR3 DNA sequence: TGTGCCAGCACCCACGGGACCTCAGAGACCCAGTACTTC. This codes for CASTHGTSETQYF. The chain couples TRBV7-6 to TRBJ2-5; D is perhaps TRBD1 or TRBD2 (5 bases each). Germline loops: CDR1 SGHVS, CDR2 FNYEAQ. The CDR3 has 13 residues. V gave up 7 bases and J gave up 4 bases, with 13 bases separating them.

This clonotype appeared a few times. The chain is built from TRBV12-3 or TRBV12-4 and TRBJ2-1; D is possibly TRBD2 (6 bases). The germline V and J ends were trimmed by 8 bases and 8 bases, with 22 bases remaining between them. CDR3 size: 15 residues. CDR3 residues: CASRVGGLRTHEQFF. The CDR3 nucleotides read TGTGCCAGCCGGGTTGGGGGACTCAGAACCCATGAGCAGTTCTTC.

Many counts were recorded for this clonotype. This chain connects TRBV7-8 to TRBJ2-2; 9 bases align to TRBD1. V gave up 4 bases and J gave up 5 bases; unmatched junction bases: 8. Germline CDR1 reads SGHVS; CDR2 reads FQNEAQ. The CDR3 consists of 16 residues. CDR3 protein: CASSSGTGSYTGELFF. In DNA form, the CDR3 reads TGTGCCAGCAGCTCTGGGACAGGGTCATATACCGGGGAGCTGTTTTTT.

The sample holds a few counts of this clonotype. This chain connects TRBV20-1 to TRBJ1-1; tentative D call: TRBD1 (5 bases). CDR3 length equals 13 residues. V gave up 8 bases and J gave up 1 base, with 14 bases separating them. Germline CDR1 and CDR2: DFQATT and SNEGSKA (reference sequence). For the CDR3, the DNA is TGCAGTCCCAGGAGAGGGGCGAACACTGAAGCTTTCTTT. Protein product: CSPRRGANTEAFF.

This chain connects TRBV5-5 to TRBJ2-2, with D perhaps TRBD1 (6 bases). CDR3 size: 14 residues. Trimming left V 3 bases short and J 3 bases short, with 9 bases between. Germline lookup yields CDR1 SGHKS and CDR2 YYEKEE (reference sequence). As DNA, the CDR3 is TGTGCCAGCAGCTCTTGGACAGACACCGGGGAGCTGTTTTTT. This translates into CASSSWTDTGELFF.

The V and J genes are TRBV4-3 and TRBJ2-1, with 8 nucleotides matching TRBD1. This CDR3 has 16 amino acids. V was clipped by 4 bases and J by 4 bases; unmatched bases: 9. CDR1 and CDR2 (germline): LGHNA, YSLEER. CDR3 nucleotide sequence: TGCGCCAGCAGCCGTTGGACAGGGTTAACTTACAATGAGCAGTTCTTC. It yields the protein CASSRWTGLTYNEQFF.

CDR3 residues: CSALRANGDTQYF. DNA of the CDR3: TGCAGTGCTCTGAGGGCCAATGGGGATACGCAGTATTTT. The V call is TRBV20-1, the J call TRBJ2-3; a weak D match, TRBD2 (5 bases). Germline values: CDR1 DFQATT, CDR2 SNEGSKA (reference sequence). V lost 5 bases, J lost 6 bases, and 15 bases lay in between. CDR3 length: 13 residues.

The rearrangement links TRBV7-9 to TRBJ2-7; 8 bases align to TRBD2. This CDR3 spans 13 amino acids. Germline V gene sequence: CDR1 SEHNR, CDR2 FQNEAQ (reference sequence). Germline trimming cut 8 bases from V and 3 bases from J; bases unmatched to any gene: 6. This CDR3 is CASGAGGSYEQYF. As DNA, the CDR3 is TGTGCCAGCGGGGCGGGAGGTAGCTACGAGCAGTACTTC.

At least ten counts were recorded for this clonotype. The CDR3 here is CSARDLAGVGTDTQYF. The CDR3 DNA is TGCAGTGCTAGAGATCTAGCGGGAGTTGGCACAGATACGCAGTATTTT. The chain has TRBV20-1 and TRBJ2-3, with 10 positions matching TRBD2. The junction had 4 bases not matched to a gene; V was cut back by 0 bases and J by 1 base. The CDR3 length is 16 residues. The germline V gene encodes CDR1 DFQATT and CDR2 SNEGSKA (reference sequence).

Many counts were recorded for this clonotype. The genes are TRBV5-1 and TRBJ2-3; 9 bases fit TRBD2. CDR3 length: 16 residues. The J segment lost 1 base and the V segment lost 4 bases, leaving 7 bases of the junction unmatched. Germline-derived CDR1 and CDR2 are SGHRS and YFSETQ. In DNA, the CDR3 is TGCGCCAGCAGCCCAGCGCTAGCGGGACGCACAGATACGCAGTATTTT. It yields the protein CASSPALAGRTDTQYF.

The V and J genes are TRBV6-1 and TRBJ2-7; the D gene could be TRBD1 or TRBD2 (5 bases each). This CDR3 region has 13 residues. Germline assignment: CDR1 MNHNS and CDR2 SASEGT. V was cut by 3 bases and J by 7 bases, with 13 bases left in between. In DNA form, the CDR3 reads TGTGCCAGCAGTGAGTTCAGGGAGTTGGAGCAGTACTTC. It yields the protein CASSEFRELEQYF.

V usage is TRBV7-9 and J usage is TRBJ2-2; D unresolved. Germline CDR1 SEHNR, CDR2 FQNEAQ (reference sequence). This CDR3 is 14 amino acids long. Trimming took 1 base from V and 4 from J, leaving 7 bases between them. CDR3: CASSLELITGELFF. In DNA form, the CDR3 reads TGTGCCAGCAGCTTAGAACTCATCACCGGGGAGCTGTTTTTT.

This clonotype was seen repeatedly, ten times or more. J is TRBJ1-1 and V is TRBV20-1; D possibly corresponds to TRBD1 (6 bases). The CDR3 has 15 amino acids. From germline, CDR1 is DFQATT and CDR2 SNEGSKA (reference sequence). The V end lost 6 bases, the J end lost 0 bases, and 17 bases lay between the germline ends. For the CDR3, the DNA is TGCAGTGCGCCTAACAGGGCTTCACTGAACACTGAAGCTTTCTTT. It translates to CSAPNRASLNTEAFF.

In DNA form, the CDR3 reads TGTGCCACCAGTGATTTGCAGAGGGGGCGCGGTGAGCAGTTCTTC. Its translation: CATSDLQRGRGEQFF. V usage is TRBV24-1 and J usage is TRBJ2-1, with 7 bases identical to TRBD1. The CDR3 has 15 residues. Per germline, CDR1 KGHDR and CDR2 SFDVKD. V lost 0 bases to trimming and J lost 9 bases; unmatched junction nucleotides: 7.